This TCR beta chain stems from a study of shared clonotypes between healthy human individuals. Study background: Per donor, CD8 memory used one plate, CD8 naive used two, CD4 memory used three and CD4 naive used three. General study results and limits: The study sampled only blood, and tissue repertoires likely differ.

This clone has a single count. What it recognizes is unknown. Only in-frame clones appear in the TCRdb table, and some are missing; sequencing was by immunoSEQ multiplex PCR. The repertoire includes over a million clones, approximately 96% of them detected once, and approximately 1.1% sits in the top ten. Material for sequencing was naive CD4+ T cells sorted from blood. As to subset: CD45RA+ positively selected. The TCR comes from a man aged 25-40 years in good health.

The CDR3 loop is CASSLLRAYEQYF. For the CDR3, the DNA is TGTGCCAGCAGCTTATTAAGGGCCTACGAGCAGTACTTC. The chain uses TRBV11-2 and TRBJ2-7; the D is unclear. V gave up 2 bases and J gave up 2 bases, with 7 bases separating them. The germline V gene has CDR1 SGHAT and CDR2 FQNNGV. The CDR3 runs to 13 residues.